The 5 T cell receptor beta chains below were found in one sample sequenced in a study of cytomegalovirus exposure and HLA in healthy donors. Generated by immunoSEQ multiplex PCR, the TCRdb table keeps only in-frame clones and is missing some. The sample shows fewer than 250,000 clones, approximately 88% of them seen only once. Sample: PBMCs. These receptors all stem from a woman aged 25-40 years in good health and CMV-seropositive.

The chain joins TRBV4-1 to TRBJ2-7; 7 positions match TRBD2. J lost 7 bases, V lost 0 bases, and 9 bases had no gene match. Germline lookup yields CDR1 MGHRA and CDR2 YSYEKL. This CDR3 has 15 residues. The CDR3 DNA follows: TGCGCCAGCAGCCAAGAGTTCGCGCGGGAGTTTGAGCAGTACTTC. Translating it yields CASSQEFAREFEQYF.

DNA of the CDR3: TGTGCCAGCAGCTTTCGACAGAACTCCTACGAGCAGTACTTC. This codes for CASSFRQNSYEQYF. V and J are TRBV7-2 and TRBJ2-7, with a weak D call TRBD1 (5 bases). CDR1 SGHTA and CDR2 FQGNSA come from the germline V gene. V lost 3 bases, J lost 0 bases, and 9 bases lay in between. The CDR3 is made up of 14 amino acids. The full variable domain, in which reference TRBV7-2 and TRBJ2-7 provide the parts outside the CDR3, is GAGVSQSPSNKVTEKGKDVELRCDPISGHTALYWYRQSLGQGLEFLIYFQGNSAPDKSGLPSDRFSAERTGGSVSTLTIQRTQQEDSAVYLCASSFRQNSYEQYFGPGTRLTVT.

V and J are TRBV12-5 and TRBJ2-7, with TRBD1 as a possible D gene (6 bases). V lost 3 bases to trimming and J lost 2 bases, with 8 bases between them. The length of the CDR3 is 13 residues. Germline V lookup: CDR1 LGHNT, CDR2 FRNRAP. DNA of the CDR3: TGTGCTAGTGGTTTAGGACAGACCTACGAGCAGTACTTC. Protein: CASGLGQTYEQYF.

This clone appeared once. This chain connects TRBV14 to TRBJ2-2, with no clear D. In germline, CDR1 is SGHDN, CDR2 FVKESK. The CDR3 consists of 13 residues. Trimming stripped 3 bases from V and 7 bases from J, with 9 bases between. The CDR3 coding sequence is TGTGCCAGCAGCCAGGGTGGGCGCGGGGAGCTGTTTTTT. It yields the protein CASSQGGRGELFF.

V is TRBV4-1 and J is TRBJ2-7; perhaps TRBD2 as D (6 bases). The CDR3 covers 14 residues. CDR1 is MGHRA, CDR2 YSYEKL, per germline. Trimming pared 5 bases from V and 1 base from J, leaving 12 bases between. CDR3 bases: TGCGCCAGCAGCTTCCCGGGAGATTCCTACGAGCAGTACTTC. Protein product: CASSFPGDSYEQYF.